These 8 T cell receptor beta chains were sequenced from one sample in a study of metastatic and nonmetastatic thyroid tumors. Through MiXCR, TCRdb re-clonotyped the PCR reads. The profile shows roughly 32,000 clones, approximately 20% of them singletons. All patients reached thyroid surgery having received no treatment beforehand. The sequencing sample was made of blood. The receptors here all came from a female donor with papillary thyroid cancer or a benign thyroid nodule (not recorded which). Some clones in this sample may be carry-over from other donors' samples.

By proportion, this clone is medium-sized. The V gene is TRBV6-5, the J gene TRBJ1-1; possible D gene TRBD1, 5 bases. Per the germline V gene, CDR1 is MNHEY and CDR2 is SVGAGI. V was cut by 2 bases and J by 3 bases, with 10 bases left in between. This CDR3 is built from 14 residues. CDR3 loop: CASSYLRGDTEAFF. The DNA of the CDR3 is TGTGCCAGCAGTTACCTCCGGGGGGACACTGAAGCTTTCTTT.

The rearrangement uses TRBV28 and TRBJ1-5; 8 nucleotides align to TRBD1. The germline V gene has CDR1 MDHEN and CDR2 SYDVKM. The CDR3 has 15 residues. V gave up 9 bases and J gave up 4 bases; unmatched junction bases: 11. The CDR3 reads CARSAQGQENQPQHF. Written as DNA, the CDR3 is TGTGCCAGGAGTGCTCAGGGACAGGAGAATCAGCCCCAGCATTTT.

This clone was picked up many times. In the same sample, other DNA sequences code for this CDR3. The V gene is TRBV29-1, the J gene TRBJ2-2; 8 bases fit TRBD2. Looked up from germline, CDR1 is SQVTM and CDR2 is ANQGSEA. The CDR3 covers 13 residues. V lost 6 bases, J lost 5 bases, and 5 bases stayed unmatched. CDR3 loop: CSVDGLATGELFF. The DNA of the CDR3 is TGCAGCGTGGATGGACTAGCTACCGGGGAGCTGTTTTTT.

Comments on this clone: This may stem from a read error, because a much larger clone lies one nucleotide away. At the DNA level, this CDR3 is encoded by other sequences in the same sample as well. V gene TRBV16 combines with J gene TRBJ2-3; D is uncertain. V dropped 1 base and J dropped 9 bases, with 11 bases sitting between them. CDR3 length: 13 residues. Germline loops: CDR1 KGHSY, CDR2 FQNENV. CDR3 DNA sequence: TGTGCCAGCAGCCAATTCGGCCAAGACACGCAGTATTTT. Translated: CASSQFGQDTQYF.

The sample holds many counts of this clone. CDR3 protein: CASSEGTGGLAGGQPQHF. The CDR3, as DNA: TGTGCCAGCAGTGAAGGGACAGGGGGTCTCGCTGGGGGTCAGCCCCAGCATTTT. V and J are TRBV2 and TRBJ1-5; 10 bases are a match to TRBD1. The CDR3 runs 18 residues. V shed 1 base and J 6 bases; nucleotides not matched to a gene: 12. Germline CDR1 reads SNHLY; CDR2 reads FYNNEI.

There are many counts of this clone. The rearrangement links TRBV7-8 to TRBJ2-3, with TRBD2 matching over 10 bases. Per the germline V gene, CDR1 is SGHVS and CDR2 is FQNEAQ. After removal of 6 bases from V and 1 base from J, the junction contained 7 bases not matched to a gene. CDR3 size: 16 residues. CDR3 sequence reads: CASSRGLAAGTDTQYF. The CDR3 DNA is TGTGCCAGCAGTCGAGGACTAGCGGCCGGCACAGATACGCAGTATTTT.

This sequence joins TRBV28 and TRBJ2-5; TRBD1 might be the D (9 bases). Germline CDR1 MDHEN, CDR2 SYDVKM. Trimming removed 6 bases from V and 1 base from J, with 24 bases in between. The CDR3 is 18 amino acids. As DNA, the CDR3 is TGTGCCAGCAGGATACAGGGGGCGGCGGGAGGAATCCAAGAGACCCAGTACTTC. Its protein is CASRIQGAAGGIQETQYF.

This clone has a handful of counts. The CDR3: CASSLQFTQPQHF. CDR3 coding DNA: TGTGCCAGCAGTTTACAGTTCACACAGCCCCAGCATTTT. The V gene is TRBV28, the J gene TRBJ1-5; D call uncertain. This CDR3 spans 13 amino acids. Per the germline V gene, CDR1 is MDHEN and CDR2 is SYDVKM. Trimming left V 2 bases short and J 7 bases short, with 9 bases between.